The 20 T cell receptor beta chains presented below share a single source sample, sequenced in a study of Ad26.COV2.S vaccination and SARS-CoV-2 variants. The treatment denotes: about 20 received Ad26.COV2.S at low or high dose, single or two shots; about 5 received placebo; per-sample allocation not given. Collection of the samples took place on day 63 after the first injection of vaccine or placebo. TCRdb's copy holds only in-frame clones and misses some; the assay was immunoSEQ multiplex PCR. The table shows around 250,000 clones, with roughly 87% occurring only once. The sample here was peripheral blood, taken in a trial of Ad26.COV2.S vaccine versus placebo. These receptors originate from a person aged 18-60 years who received the Ad26.COV2.S COVID-19 vaccine or a placebo.

The rearrangement links TRBV2 to TRBJ1-2, with D possibly TRBD1 on 6 matching bases. This CDR3 spans 13 amino acids. From germline, CDR1 is SNHLY and CDR2 FYNNEI. Deletions cut 6 bases from V and 4 bases from J, with 12 bases between. In nucleotides, the CDR3 is TGTGCCAGCAGCGTGACAGGACCCTATGGCTACACCTTC. This encodes CASSVTGPYGYTF.

J is TRBJ2-6 and V is TRBV19, with D perhaps TRBD2 (6 bases). Germline V gives CDR1 LNHDA, CDR2 SQIVND (reference sequence). Trimming took 3 bases from V and 2 from J, leaving 14 bases between them. The CDR3 consists of 17 residues. The CDR3 sequence: CASSISLGRTGANVLTF. The CDR3 nucleotides read TGTGCCAGTAGTATCTCCTTGGGGAGGACTGGGGCCAACGTCCTGACTTTC.

The rearrangement links TRBV5-4 to TRBJ2-3; no clear D. In germline, CDR1 is SGHNT, CDR2 YYREEE (reference sequence). The CDR3 spans 13 residues. The V gene lost 1 base and the J gene lost 2 bases, with 5 bases spanning the gap. The CDR3, as DNA: TGTGCCAGCAGCTTGCAGATCACAGATACGCAGTATTTT. Translating gives CASSLQITDTQYF.

The rearrangement links TRBV23-1 to TRBJ2-2; perhaps TRBD2 as D (6 bases). TRBV23-1 is assigned to the ORF class and has an uncertain function. This CDR3 is built from 12 residues. V lost 10 bases and J 3 bases, leaving 9 bases between the germline ends. The CDR3 DNA reads as TGCGCCATAATAGCGGACACCGGGGAGCTGTTTTTT. Protein: CAIIADTGELFF.

This rearrangement joins TRBV2 to TRBJ2-2; D tentatively fits TRBD1 or TRBD2 (6 bases each). The CDR3 runs 12 residues. Germline assignment: CDR1 SNHLY and CDR2 FYNNEI. V was clipped by 5 bases and J by 6 bases, with 7 bases between them. CDR3 in DNA: TGTGCCAGCAGTAGGGGGGCCGGGGAGCTGTTTTTT. Translated, it gives CASSRGAGELFF. The full variable domain, with the rest looked up from reference TRBV2 and TRBJ2-2, is EPEVTQTPSHQVTQMGQEVILRCVPISNHLYFYWYRQILGQKVEFLVSFYNNEISEKSEIFDDQFSVERPDGSNFTLKIRSTKLEDSAMYFCASSRGAGELFFGEGSRLTVL.

The V and J genes are TRBV29-1 and TRBJ1-3; 7 nucleotides align to TRBD1. V lost 1 base to trimming and J lost 0 bases; unmatched junction nucleotides: 6. The CDR3 is made up of 16 amino acids. The V gene's germline CDR1 is SQVTM and CDR2 ANQGSEA. The CDR3 protein is CSVEAGTDFSGNTIYF. CDR3 DNA sequence: TGCAGCGTTGAAGCCGGGACAGACTTCTCTGGAAACACCATATATTTT. The full variable domain, rest sourced from reference TRBV29-1 and TRBJ1-3, is SAVISQKPSRDICQRGTSLTIQCQVDSQVTMMFWYRQQPGQSLTLIATANQGSEATYESGFVIDKFPISRPNLTFSTLTVSNMSPEDSSIYLCSVEAGTDFSGNTIYFGEGSWLTVV.

In DNA, the CDR3 is TGTGCCAGCAGCCAACGGAGACTAGTAACCGGGGAGCTGTTTTTT. Protein: CASSQRRLVTGELFF. V is TRBV7-8 and J is TRBJ2-2; tentatively, D is TRBD2 (6 bases). Germline CDR1 is SGHVS and CDR2 is FQNEAQ. CDR3 size: 15 residues. Trimming stripped 5 bases from V and 5 bases from J, with 15 bases between.

A single count supports this clone. The chain combines TRBV2 with TRBJ1-5; D gene ambiguous. Trimming stripped 3 bases from V and 2 bases from J, with 8 bases between. The CDR3 spans 14 residues. CDR1 is SNHLY, CDR2 FYNNEI, per germline. The DNA for the CDR3 is TGTGCCAGCAGTGATTTTAGGGGCAATCAGCCCCAGCATTTT. Protein product: CASSDFRGNQPQHF.

V and J are TRBV4-3 and TRBJ1-2; 9 bases are a match to TRBD1. Per the germline V gene, CDR1 is LGHNA and CDR2 is YSLEER. The CDR3 contains 15 residues. The trim removed 4 bases at V and 7 bases at J, leaving 10 bases unmatched. The CDR3 here is CASSPFGGQGSGYTF. The CDR3 coding sequence is TGCGCCAGCAGCCCCTTCGGGGGACAGGGCTCTGGCTACACCTTC.

This clone was seen many times. This chain connects TRBV20-1 to TRBJ1-2; D remains unclear. The CDR3 has 11 residues. Germline values: CDR1 DFQATT, CDR2 SNEGSKA (reference sequence). V gave up 7 bases and J gave up 2 bases, with 8 bases separating them. CDR3: CSVAGNYGYTF. The CDR3 DNA reads as TGCAGTGTCGCGGGGAACTATGGCTACACCTTC.

V is TRBV6-5 and J is TRBJ1-2; 11 nucleotides line up with TRBD1. Trimming at V came to 2 bases and at J to 7 bases, leaving 0 bases not matched to a gene. This CDR3 has 13 residues. The germline V gene encodes CDR1 MNHEY and CDR2 SVGAGI. This chain's CDR3 is CASSYGTGGGYTF. The DNA of the CDR3 is TGTGCCAGCAGTTACGGGACAGGGGGTGGCTACACCTTC.

The J gene is TRBJ2-7, the V gene TRBV18; the D call may be TRBD1 or TRBD2 (5 bases each). The V gene's germline CDR1 is KGHSH and CDR2 LQKENI. V lost 1 base and J lost 6, with 19 bases in between. This CDR3 has 16 residues. The DNA for the CDR3 is TGTGCCAGCTCACCACTCCGGGGCCAGGTTCGTCTCGAGCAGTACTTC. Its protein product is CASSPLRGQVRLEQYF.

A single count supports this clone. The rearrangement joins TRBV5-1 to TRBJ2-7; D tentatively fits TRBD1 or TRBD2 (5 bases each). Trimming shortened V by 3 bases and J by 1 base, and 14 bases separated the two germline ends. Germline V gene lookup returns CDR1 SGHRS and CDR2 YFSETQ. The CDR3 length is 15 residues. Here the CDR3 reads CASSWGSWGSYEQYF. Here the CDR3 DNA reads TGCGCCAGCAGCTGGGGGTCCTGGGGGTCCTACGAGCAGTACTTC. Combining the CDR3 with reference TRBV5-1 and TRBJ2-7 gives the whole variable domain KAGVTQTPRYLIKTRGQQVTLSCSPISGHRSVSWYQQTPGQGLQFLFEYFSETQRNKGNFPGRFSGRQFSNSRSEMNVSTLELGDSALYLCASSWGSWGSYEQYFGPGTRLTVT.

This chain joins TRBV2 and TRBJ2-5, with D perhaps assigned TRBD1 or TRBD2 (6 bases each). This CDR3 has 16 amino acids. The V gene's germline CDR1 is SNHLY and CDR2 FYNNEI. Deletions cut 5 bases from V and 5 bases from J, with 21 bases between. The CDR3 DNA follows: TGTGCCAGCAGTTCCCTTAATGGGGGGCGTATGGAGACCCAGTACTTC. Its translation is CASSSLNGGRMETQYF.

The rearrangement links TRBV7-9 to TRBJ2-5; 13 bases map to TRBD2. The trim removed 0 bases at V and 5 bases at J, leaving 9 bases unmatched. The germline CDR1 and CDR2 sequences are SEHNR and FQNEAQ (reference sequence). CDR3 length: 18 residues. This CDR3 reads CASSLALGLAGDYETQYF. In DNA, the CDR3 is TGTGCCAGCAGCTTAGCGCTAGGACTAGCGGGAGACTATGAGACCCAGTACTTC.

This rearrangement joins TRBV9 to TRBJ2-4; tentatively, D is TRBD1 or TRBD2 (6 bases each). The CDR3 length is 18 residues. V was trimmed by 0 bases and J by 0 bases, leaving 16 bases between them. CDR1 is SGDLS and CDR2 is YYNGEE in the germline V gene. CDR3 sequence reads: CASSVGGASVLAKNIQYF. CDR3 DNA sequence: TGTGCCAGCAGCGTAGGGGGGGCATCCGTACTAGCCAAAAACATTCAGTACTTC.

The chain has TRBV30 and TRBJ1-6, with 7 bases fitting TRBD1. Germline CDR1 reads GTSNPN; CDR2 reads SVGIG (reference sequence). V was pared by 0 bases and J by 5 bases, with 1 base of the junction left unmatched. This CDR3 has 14 residues. The CDR3 region is CAWSVGTDNSPLHF. In nucleotides, the CDR3 is TGTGCCTGGAGTGTAGGGACAGATAATTCACCCCTCCACTTT.

The chain couples TRBV15 to TRBJ2-2; D not certain. The germline CDR1 and CDR2 sequences are LNHNV and YYDKDF (reference sequence). The CDR3 has 15 residues. V was clipped by 5 bases and J by 4 bases, with 14 bases between them. DNA for the CDR3: TGTGCCACCAGCGCCCGTGAGCTCACCACCGGGGAGCTGTTTTTT. Protein product: CATSARELTTGELFF.

This chain joins TRBV5-1 and TRBJ2-2, with TRBD1 matching over 10 bases. Germline CDR1 reads SGHRS; CDR2 reads YFSETQ. The V segment lost 4 bases and the J segment 2 bases; nucleotides outside the gene matches: 11. This CDR3 spans 18 amino acids. As DNA, the CDR3 is TGCGCCAGCAGCCCCTCCCGCCGGACAGGGGGAAACACCGGGGAGCTGTTTTTT. It encodes CASSPSRRTGGNTGELFF.

The rearrangement uses TRBV10-3 and TRBJ1-5; TRBD1 aligns across 9 bases. The CDR3 is 13 residues long. V lost 7 bases, J lost 4 bases, and 2 bases stayed unmatched. CDR1 is ENHRY, CDR2 SYGVKD, per germline. The CDR3 loop is CAIKGQGNQPQHF. CDR3 DNA: TGTGCCATCAAAGGACAGGGGAATCAGCCCCAGCATTTT.